This TCR beta chain was identified during a study of cytomegalovirus exposure and HLA in healthy donors. General study points: In an earlier analysis, most TCR beta V segments were productive about 87% or about 30% of the time.

With 60 Vbeta and 13 Jbeta primers, the PCR was carried out. Assay used: immunoSEQ multiplex PCR; TCRdb lists only in-frame clones, some missing. The table has 280,000 or so clones, 70% to 90% seen once; the top ten hold around 2.1%. Germline lookup yields CDR1 PRHDT and CDR2 FYEKMQ (reference sequence). The CDR3 sequence is 14 residues long. V dropped 5 bases and J dropped 3 bases, with 13 bases sitting between them. As for this clone: Its antigen is unidentified.

The receptor was isolated from a woman between 18 and 30 years old in good health and CMV-seronegative. Specimen: PBMCs. The chain couples TRBV13 to TRBJ1-2; weak D call: TRBD1 (6 bases). CDR3 loop: CASSPTTGDYGYTF. The CDR3 region has the DNA TGTGCCAGCAGCCCGACGACAGGAGACTATGGCTACACCTTC.